This TCR beta chain was found in a study of cytomegalovirus exposure and HLA in healthy donors. Overall study results and limits: In an earlier analysis, in roughly 580 donors, most V segments appeared productive either ~87% or ~30% of the time.

Healthy donors of bone marrow made up the group. 60 Vbeta and 13 Jbeta primers were used in PCR. Original methodology: A later analysis counted 65 million to 90 million unique TCR beta chains, around 11 million shared. The protocol was immunoSEQ multiplex PCR, while the TCRdb copy is restricted to in-frame clones and leaves out a portion. That table is the source of V, J and clone size, and D and trimming were worked out from the DNA. The sample consists of 150,000 to 200,000 clones, 70% to 90% of them appearing once. Notes on this clone: Its matching antigen is unknown.

Germline lookup yields CDR1 MNHEY and CDR2 SVGAGI. The CDR3 loop spans 14 amino acids. Trimming removed 4 bases from V and 2 bases from J; junction bases left unmatched: 4. The V call is TRBV6-5, the J call TRBJ1-1; 7 bases align to TRBD1. What was sequenced was PBMCs. This TCR was sampled from a young man in good health and CMV-seropositive. The CDR3 is CASSSTGRNTEAFF. The CDR3, as DNA: TGTGCCAGCAGTTCGACAGGGAGAAACACTGAAGCTTTCTTT.